The following is a T cell receptor (beta chain) sequence with its context. These data come from a study of blood T cell repertoires in COVID-19. Study at large: Sites across the United States, Italy and Spain contributed samples from acute and convalescent COVID-19. The analysed material was cDNA or gDNA that came from T cells, B-cell-depleted T cells, or PBMCs.

With V trimmed by 4 bases and J by 5 bases, 8 bases remained unmatched. This CDR3 spans 14 amino acids. The germline CDR1 and CDR2 sequences are SGHRS and YFSETQ. As originally analysed: Amplified reference gene primers provided the basis for estimating nucleated cell counts. Clones were sequenced by immunoSEQ multiplex PCR, and TCRdb holds only the in-frame ones, with some missing. The DNA gave D and trimming, while V, J and clone size come from that table. Of fewer than 60,000 clones in the sample, over 85% were seen once. The chain joins TRBV5-1 to TRBJ1-1; 7 nucleotides line up with TRBD1. This sequence originates from a man older than 75 with active or convalescent COVID-19. The material sequenced was peripheral blood. CDR3 residues: CASSLLGGETEAFF. CDR3 DNA: TGCGCCAGCAGCCTACTAGGGGGCGAAACTGAAGCTTTCTTT.